The entry that follows covers one T cell receptor (beta chain) sequence. In the original analysis: Nucleated cell number was recorded as an estimate derived from reference gene primer amplification. Here immunoSEQ multiplex PCR was the method, and the copy in TCRdb shows in-frame clones only, minus some. For V, J and clone size, that table is used; D and trimming come from the DNA. Of 110,000 or so clones detected, approximately 91% appear once; the ten largest clones hold almost 8.5%. This sample is drawn from a study of blood T cell repertoires in COVID-19. As for the study in general: Acute and convalescent COVID-19 specimens originated in the United States, Italy and Spain. PBMCs, B-cell-depleted T cells, or T cells provided the cDNA or gDNA that made up the material.

The sequenced material came from peripheral blood. The TCR was taken from a woman aged 70-85 years who had recovered from COVID-19.

CDR3 sequence (DNA): TGCGCCAGCAGCCGGTCCACAGGGTCCCCTAGTGGCTACACCTTC. This sequence encodes CASSRSTGSPSGYTF. This sequence joins TRBV4-3 and TRBJ1-2, with a tentative D call TRBD1 (6 bases). Germline loops: CDR1 LGHNA, CDR2 YSLEER. The CDR3 loop spans 15 amino acids. The germline V and J ends were trimmed by 4 bases and 7 bases, with 19 bases remaining between them.